This entry lists 23 T cell receptor beta chains sequenced from one sample in a study of cytomegalovirus exposure and HLA in healthy donors. PCR amplification relied on 60 Vbeta primers (plus 13 Jbeta primers). Using immunoSEQ multiplex PCR, the repertoire was profiled, and TCRdb retains in-frame clones only, with some absent. Of around 150,000 clones in the sample, 86% were seen once. The sequenced sample was PBMCs. These receptors were taken from a woman under 30 in good health and CMV-seronegative.

CDR3 in amino acids: CASSLGRGRLGYTF. CDR3 DNA sequence: TGTGCCAGCAGCTTAGGCAGGGGGCGTTTGGGCTACACCTTC. The rearrangement joins TRBV11-2 to TRBJ1-2; 8 bases agree with TRBD1. This CDR3 is built from 14 residues. Trimming removed 1 base from V and 8 bases from J; junction bases left unmatched: 6. CDR1 and CDR2 (germline): SGHAT, FQNNGV.

The gene calls are TRBV28 and TRBJ1-5; perhaps TRBD1 as D (6 bases). This CDR3 comprises 17 residues. V was clipped by 5 bases and J by 5 bases, with 22 bases between them. Germline V gene sequence: CDR1 MDHEN, CDR2 SYDVKM. CDR3 sequence: CASSPHPTGLLYQPQHF. The CDR3 DNA is TGTGCCAGCAGTCCTCATCCTACAGGGTTATTATATCAGCCCCAGCATTTT. The complete variable domain, with remaining parts taken from reference TRBV28 and TRBJ1-5, reads DVKVTQSSRYLVKRTGEKVFLECVQDMDHENMFWYRQDPGLGLRLIYFSYDVKMKEKGDIPEGYSVSREKKERFSLILESASTNQTSMYLCASSPHPTGLLYQPQHFGDGTRLSIL.

This CDR3 is CASSLTGYGYTF. The CDR3 DNA reads as TGTGCCAGCAGCTTGACAGGCTATGGCTACACCTTC. The rearrangement uses TRBV5-6 and TRBJ1-2; D is possibly TRBD1 (5 bases). Trimming pared 1 base from V and 4 bases from J, leaving 5 bases between. Germline V gene sequence: CDR1 SGHDT, CDR2 YYEEEE. The CDR3 is 12 amino acids.

This clone was recorded once. The J gene is TRBJ2-7, the V gene TRBV5-1, with D perhaps TRBD1 (6 bases). Germline V gene sequence: CDR1 SGHRS, CDR2 YFSETQ. This CDR3 is 14 amino acids long. Between the trimmed V and J ends, which lost 4 bases and 4 bases, there was a span of 15 bases. CDR3 DNA: TGCGCCAGCAGCCCCTACTGGGACACTTACGAGCAGTACTTC. Amino acid sequence: CASSPYWDTYEQYF.

This CDR3 reads CASSRRLAEVVYEQYF. The CDR3 region has the DNA TGTGCCAGCAGCCGCCGACTAGCGGAGGTGGTCTACGAGCAGTACTTC. The rearrangement uses TRBV27 and TRBJ2-7; 9 bases align to TRBD2. This CDR3 has 16 amino acids. Trimming took 6 bases from V and 3 from J; bases not matched to a gene: 12. Germline lookup yields CDR1 MNHEY and CDR2 SMNVEV (reference sequence).

The J gene is TRBJ1-4, the V gene TRBV18; 8 nucleotides match TRBD1. Germline loops: CDR1 KGHSH, CDR2 LQKENI. This CDR3 is 14 amino acids long. V lost 3 bases, J lost 7 bases, and 4 bases stayed unmatched. CDR3 in DNA: TGTGCCAGCTCACCGGCGGACAGGGCTGAAAAACTGTTTTTT. Translation: CASSPADRAEKLFF.

The chain employs TRBV5-1 and TRBJ2-3; D is ambiguous. The V and J ends lost 4 bases and 5 bases respectively, with 11 bases between them. This CDR3 region has 13 residues. Germline CDR1 is SGHRS and CDR2 is YFSETQ. The CDR3 loop is CASSLDLEDTQYF. CDR3 coding DNA: TGCGCCAGCAGCCTGGATCTAGAAGATACGCAGTATTTT.

The chain employs TRBV6-1 and TRBJ2-7, with a weak D call TRBD2 (5 bases). Germline lookup yields CDR1 MNHNS and CDR2 SASEGT. The V end was cut by 8 bases, the J end by 3 bases, with 5 bases between. The CDR3 sequence is 10 residues long. The CDR3 reads CASGGYEQYF. DNA of the CDR3: TGTGCCAGCGGAGGCTACGAGCAGTACTTC.

This rearrangement joins TRBV12-5 to TRBJ2-2; 7 bases are a match to TRBD2. This CDR3 has 16 residues. From germline, CDR1 is LGHNT and CDR2 FRNRAP. V shed 2 bases, J shed 2 bases, and the junction held 5 bases outside the gene matches. CDR3 DNA sequence: TGTGCTAGTGGTTTGAGTTCGGGGGGAAACACCGGGGAGCTGTTTTTT. It encodes CASGLSSGGNTGELFF.

This clone was seen a few times. J is TRBJ2-7 and V is TRBV4-1, with 11 bases fitting TRBD1. After removal of 0 bases from V and 3 bases from J, the junction contained 4 bases not matched to a gene. In germline, CDR1 is MGHRA, CDR2 YSYEKL. The CDR3 spans 16 residues. The CDR3 sequence: CASSQDGQGANYEQYF. As DNA, the CDR3 is TGCGCCAGCAGCCAAGACGGACAGGGGGCGAACTACGAGCAGTACTTC.

In this sample, this clone turned up a few times. The genes are TRBV29-1 and TRBJ1-1; D is unclear. V lost 4 bases, J lost 10 bases, and 13 bases lay in between. This CDR3 contains 11 residues. The germline V gene encodes CDR1 SQVTM and CDR2 ANQGSEA. The CDR3 reads CSVVPQFGAFF. The CDR3 DNA is TGCAGCGTTGTCCCACAGTTCGGAGCTTTCTTT. Full variable domain (rest looked up from reference TRBV29-1 and TRBJ1-1): SAVISQKPSRDICQRGTSLTIQCQVDSQVTMMFWYRQQPGQSLTLIATANQGSEATYESGFVIDKFPISRPNLTFSTLTVSNMSPEDSSIYLCSVVPQFGAFFGQGTRLTVV.

V is TRBV27 and J is TRBJ2-1; D call uncertain. The V gene's germline CDR1 is MNHEY and CDR2 SMNVEV (reference sequence). Trimming removed 3 bases at V and 0 bases at J, with 12 bases between. The CDR3 spans 16 residues. DNA of the CDR3: TGTGCCAGCAGTTTGCGGTACCGTAGCTCCTACAATGAGCAGTTCTTC. Its translation is CASSLRYRSSYNEQFF.

V and J are TRBV6-4 and TRBJ2-2; TRBD1 matches 7 bases. This CDR3 spans 13 amino acids. Germline trimming cut 3 bases from V and 6 bases from J; bases unmatched to any gene: 1. Germline V gene data show CDR1 as MRHNA and CDR2 as SNTAGT. The CDR3 nucleotides are TGTGCCAGCAGTGAACAGGGGTCCGGGGAGCTGTTTTTT. This gives the protein CASSEQGSGELFF.

J is TRBJ2-5 and V is TRBV7-6, with TRBD1 matching over 7 bases. This CDR3 has 15 amino acids. Germline CDR1 and CDR2: SGHVS and FNYEAQ. The V segment lost 4 bases and the J segment 4 bases; nucleotides outside the gene matches: 9. Here the CDR3 reads CASSSLLTGVETQYF. The CDR3 DNA sequence: TGTGCCAGCAGCTCTCTCCTCACAGGGGTAGAGACCCAGTACTTC.

The CDR3 DNA follows: TGTGCCAGCAGTGATAGCGGAGCGGGGTACGAGCAGTACTTC. Protein: CASSDSGAGYEQYF. The V gene is TRBV2, the J gene TRBJ2-7; 7 nucleotides match TRBD2. CDR1 is SNHLY, CDR2 FYNNEI, per germline. This CDR3 spans 14 amino acids. Trimming removed 3 bases from V and 4 bases from J; junction bases left unmatched: 6. Drawing the rest from reference TRBV2 and TRBJ2-7, the complete variable domain is EPEVTQTPSHQVTQMGQEVILRCVPISNHLYFYWYRQILGQKVEFLVSFYNNEISEKSEIFDDQFSVERPDGSNFTLKIRSTKLEDSAMYFCASSDSGAGYEQYFGPGTRLTVT.

The chain employs TRBV2 and TRBJ1-2; tentative D call: TRBD1 (6 bases). V was clipped by 9 bases and J by 4 bases, with 12 bases between them. There are 12 residues in the CDR3. Germline CDR1 SNHLY, CDR2 FYNNEI. CDR3: CARGGAGYGYTF. CDR3 sequence (DNA): TGTGCCAGGGGGGGGGCAGGCTATGGCTACACCTTC. The variable domain in full, completed from reference TRBV2 and TRBJ1-2, reads EPEVTQTPSHQVTQMGQEVILRCVPISNHLYFYWYRQILGQKVEFLVSFYNNEISEKSEIFDDQFSVERPDGSNFTLKIRSTKLEDSAMYFCARGGAGYGYTFGSGTRLTVV.

V usage is TRBV27 and J usage is TRBJ1-2; possible D gene TRBD1, 6 bases. Trimming took 6 bases from V and 1 from J, leaving 9 bases between them. Germline V gene lookup returns CDR1 MNHEY and CDR2 SMNVEV (reference sequence). This CDR3 region has 13 residues. This CDR3 is CASRDSNNYGYTF. The CDR3 nucleotides are TGTGCCAGCAGGGACAGTAATAACTATGGCTACACCTTC.

This chain connects TRBV7-6 to TRBJ2-7, with D maybe TRBD1 (5 bases). Looked up from germline, CDR1 is SGHVS and CDR2 is FNYEAQ. The CDR3 extends over 12 amino acids. V gave up 4 bases and J gave up 2 bases, with 6 bases separating them. For the CDR3, the DNA is TGTGCCAGCAGCTCGGACACCTACGAGCAGTACTTC. Protein sequence: CASSSDTYEQYF.

This clone was counted between two and nine times. J is TRBJ1-3 and V is TRBV4-2; D may be TRBD1 (6 bases). The V gene lost 3 bases and the J gene lost 0 bases, with 12 bases spanning the gap. The CDR3 consists of 16 residues. Germline V CDR1 and CDR2: LGHNA, YNFKEQ. The CDR3 loop reads CASSQVDSYSGNTIYF. CDR3 coding DNA: TGTGCCAGCAGCCAGGTGGACAGCTACTCTGGAAACACCATATATTTT.

The chain links TRBV5-4 to TRBJ2-5; weak D call: TRBD1 (5 bases). CDR1 SGHNT and CDR2 YYREEE come from the germline V gene (reference sequence). The V gene lost 4 bases and the J gene lost 5 bases, with 12 bases spanning the gap. The CDR3 covers 13 residues. CDR3 in amino acids: CASSLPGSETQYF. The CDR3 region has the DNA TGTGCCAGCAGCCTTCCAGGGTCGGAGACCCAGTACTTC. The variable domain in full, with the rest retrieved from reference TRBV5-4 and TRBJ2-5, is ETGVTQSPTHLIKTRGQQVTLRCSSQSGHNTVSWYQQALGQGPQFIFQYYREEENGRGNFPPRFSGLQFPNYSSELNVNALELDDSALYLCASSLPGSETQYFGPGTRLLVL.

This rearrangement joins TRBV4-1 to TRBJ2-7; 9 bases match TRBD1. CDR3 size: 18 residues. The germline gives CDR1 MGHRA, CDR2 YSYEKL. The junction had 16 bases not matched to a gene; V was cut back by 3 bases and J by 4 bases. The CDR3 loop reads CASSQLTSGTGTQYEQYF. CDR3 in DNA: TGCGCCAGCAGCCAGTTGACCTCTGGGACAGGGACTCAGTACGAGCAGTACTTC.

The CDR3 DNA follows: TGTGCCAGCAGTGACTCGAGAACAGGGGATGAGCAGTTCTTC. It codes for CASSDSRTGDEQFF. The chain carries TRBV6-4 and TRBJ2-1; 7 nucleotides line up with TRBD1. The CDR3 covers 14 residues. V shed 0 bases, J shed 8 bases, and the junction held 4 bases outside the gene matches. Germline V lookup: CDR1 MRHNA, CDR2 SNTAGT.

This sequence joins TRBV7-8 and TRBJ2-5; 8 positions match TRBD1. CDR3 length equals 16 residues. CDR1 is SGHVS, CDR2 FQNEAQ, per germline. V trimming: 0 bases; J trimming: 5 bases; junction bases outside the gene matches: 8. The CDR3 spells CASSLALTGGWETQYF. Here the CDR3 DNA reads TGTGCCAGCAGCTTAGCGCTAACAGGGGGGTGGGAGACCCAGTACTTC.